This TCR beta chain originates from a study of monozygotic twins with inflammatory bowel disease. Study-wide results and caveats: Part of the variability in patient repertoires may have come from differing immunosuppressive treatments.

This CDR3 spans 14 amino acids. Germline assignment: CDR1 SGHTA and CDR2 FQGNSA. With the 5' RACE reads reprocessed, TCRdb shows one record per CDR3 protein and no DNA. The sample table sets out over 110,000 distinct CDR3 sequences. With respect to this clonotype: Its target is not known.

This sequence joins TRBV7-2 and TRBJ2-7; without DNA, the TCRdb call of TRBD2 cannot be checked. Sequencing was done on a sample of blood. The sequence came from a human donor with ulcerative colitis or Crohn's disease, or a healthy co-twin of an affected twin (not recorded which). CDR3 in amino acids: CASSSSGGRFKQYF.